The 20 T cell receptor beta chains presented below share a single source sample, sequenced in a study of cytomegalovirus exposure and HLA in healthy donors. It was with 60 Vbeta and 13 Jbeta primers that the PCR ran. Profiled with immunoSEQ multiplex PCR; TCRdb holds only in-frame clones, not every one. The sample contains 150,000 to 200,000 clones, around 62% of which appear only once. Sequenced material: PBMCs. The origin of the receptors is a man aged 35-49 years in good health and CMV-seronegative.

This clone was detected a few times. CDR3 sequence (DNA): TGTGCCAGAAGCCTAGGTTGGGGCACAGATACGCAGTATTTT. Translating gives CARSLGWGTDTQYF. The chain is built from TRBV5-3 and TRBJ2-3; D not resolved. TRBV5-3 is filed as an ORF, its function uncertain. This CDR3 is built from 14 residues. V was cut by 4 bases and J by 1 base, with 10 bases left in between.

The rearrangement joins TRBV29-1 to TRBJ1-4, with D perhaps matching TRBD1 (5 bases). V was pared by 8 bases and J by 5 bases, with 9 bases between. This CDR3 has 11 residues. The germline CDR1 and CDR2 sequences are SQVTM and ANQGSEA. The CDR3 DNA reads as TGCAGCTCGCGACAGAATGAAAAACTGTTTTTT. This codes for CSSRQNEKLFF.

This chain links TRBV2 with TRBJ2-1; TRBD2 aligns across 14 bases. Germline V gene sequence: CDR1 SNHLY, CDR2 FYNNEI. There are 20 residues in the CDR3. The junction had 17 bases not matched to a gene; V was cut back by 7 bases and J by 3 bases. CDR3 region: CASIPVTSGGALWRYNEQFF. DNA for the CDR3: TGTGCCAGCATTCCCGTGACTAGCGGGGGGGCCCTTTGGCGCTACAATGAGCAGTTCTTC.

J is TRBJ2-2 and V is TRBV30; 9 nucleotides match TRBD2. The V segment lost 2 bases and the J segment 0 bases; nucleotides outside the gene matches: 4. The length of the CDR3 is 16 residues. The germline V gene has CDR1 GTSNPN and CDR2 SVGIG (reference sequence). As DNA, the CDR3 is TGTGCCTGGAGTAAAGCGGGAGGCCCGAACACCGGGGAGCTGTTTTTT. This sequence encodes CAWSKAGGPNTGELFF. Full variable domain (outside the CDR3, taken from reference TRBV30 and TRBJ2-2): SQTIHQWPATLVQPVGSPLSLECTVEGTSNPNLYWYRQAAGRGLQLLFYSVGIGQISSEVPQNLSASRPQDRQFILSSKKLLLSDSGFYLCAWSKAGGPNTGELFFGEGSRLTVL.

The chain employs TRBV19 and TRBJ1-5; D may be TRBD1 (5 bases). The CDR3 spans 12 residues. CDR1 is LNHDA and CDR2 is SQIVND in the germline V gene (reference sequence). Trimming stripped 8 bases from V and 5 bases from J, with 10 bases between. The CDR3 reads CASGGRDQPQHF. The CDR3, as DNA: TGTGCCAGTGGGGGGAGGGATCAGCCCCAGCATTTT.

This clone was picked up many times. V is TRBV4-1 and J is TRBJ1-2; D uncertain. The V end lost 0 bases, the J end lost 1 base, and 9 bases lay between the germline ends. The germline gives CDR1 MGHRA, CDR2 YSYEKL. CDR3 length: 15 residues. In DNA, the CDR3 is TGCGCCAGCAGCCAAGATCCGAACAGTAACTATGGCTACACCTTC. Residues: CASSQDPNSNYGYTF.

The CDR3 here is CASSDGINTEAFF. CDR3 nucleotide sequence: TGTGCCAGCAGTGACGGGATAAACACTGAAGCTTTCTTT. V and J are TRBV27 and TRBJ1-1; D gene uncertain. The CDR3 is 13 amino acids. Germline V CDR1 and CDR2: MNHEY, SMNVEV (reference sequence). The V end was cut by 5 bases, the J end by 2 bases, with 9 bases between.

This clone turned up a few times. Compared with germline, one end of the junction differs, possibly owing to a read error. The J gene is TRBJ2-5, the V gene TRBV7-9; TRBD1 aligns across 7 bases. The CDR3 spans 15 residues. CDR1 and CDR2 from the germline V gene are SEHNR and FQNEAQ (reference sequence). The CDR3 bases are TGTTCCAGCAGCTCCCTCGGGACAGCACAAGAGACCCAGTACTTC. Translation: CSSSSLGTAQETQYF. Variable domain in full (rest from reference TRBV7-9 and TRBJ2-5): DTGVSQNPRHKITKRGQNVTFRCDPISEHNRLYWYRQTLGQGPEFLTYFQNEAQLEKSRLLSDRFSAERPKGSFSTLEIQRTEQGDSAMYLCSSSSLGTAQETQYFGPGTRLLVL.

The chain recombines TRBV29-1 with TRBJ2-3; D perhaps matches TRBD2 (6 bases). The CDR3 runs to 19 residues. Germline values: CDR1 SQVTM, CDR2 ANQGSEA. Deletions cut 4 bases from V and 2 bases from J, with 28 bases between. The chain's CDR3 is CSVVGLSPRDFPYTDTQYF. DNA for the CDR3: TGCAGCGTTGTGGGGCTAAGCCCCCGGGACTTCCCGTACACAGATACGCAGTATTTT.

The V gene is TRBV19, the J gene TRBJ1-1; 11 bases align to TRBD1. CDR1 is LNHDA, CDR2 SQIVND, per germline (reference sequence). V dropped 6 bases and J dropped 7; count of bases not matched to a gene: 10. There are 15 residues in the CDR3. The CDR3 DNA follows: TGTGCCAGTAGCCACGGACAGGGGGCGGCCAGTGAAGCTTTCTTT. It specifies CASSHGQGAASEAFF.

The V and J genes are TRBV7-6 and TRBJ2-1; 7 bases are a match to TRBD2. The germline V gene has CDR1 SGHVS and CDR2 FNYEAQ. The ends lost 8 bases at V and 5 bases at J; junction bases unmatched: 12. The CDR3 spans 15 residues. CDR3 amino acids: CASGIPGLTDNEQFF. The CDR3 DNA sequence: TGTGCCAGCGGTATTCCGGGACTAACCGACAATGAGCAGTTCTTC.

The J gene is TRBJ1-1, the V gene TRBV7-8; D is perhaps TRBD1 (5 bases). Trimming removed 2 bases at V and 3 bases at J, with 10 bases between. Germline CDR1 is SGHVS and CDR2 is FQNEAQ. The CDR3 covers 14 residues. The CDR3 nucleotides read TGTGCCAGCAGCTTAATCATAGGGGACACTGAAGCTTTCTTT. It is translated as CASSLIIGDTEAFF.

The chain uses TRBV9 and TRBJ2-2, with a weak D call TRBD2 (6 bases). The CDR3 is 16 residues long. From germline, CDR1 is SGDLS and CDR2 YYNGEE. The ends were cut back, 0 bases at V and 3 bases at J, with 12 bases in the middle. CDR3 sequence: CASSVGGGADTGELFF. For the CDR3, the DNA is TGTGCCAGCAGCGTAGGAGGCGGGGCTGACACCGGGGAGCTGTTTTTT.

The rearrangement uses TRBV5-1 and TRBJ2-5; 9 nucleotides align to TRBD1. CDR1 SGHRS and CDR2 YFSETQ come from the germline V gene. The junction had 12 bases not matched to a gene; V was cut back by 4 bases and J by 5 bases. CDR3 length equals 16 residues. DNA for the CDR3: TGCGCCAGCAGCAGACTAGGACAGGGGAAGGTGGAGACCCAGTACTTC. This sequence encodes CASSRLGQGKVETQYF.

The genes are TRBV29-1 and TRBJ1-1; no firm D call. V was cut by 5 bases and J by 1 base, with 8 bases left in between. The germline gives CDR1 SQVTM, CDR2 ANQGSEA. CDR3 length: 12 amino acids. For the CDR3, the DNA is TGCAGCGTTCTGACACAGAACACTGAAGCTTTCTTT. It is translated as CSVLTQNTEAFF.

The CDR3 bases are TGCGCCAGCAGGTCCTCCGGGACAGGGGGCCACGAGCAGTACTTC. Protein: CASRSSGTGGHEQYF. The gene calls are TRBV5-1 and TRBJ2-7; 12 bases are shared with TRBD1. J gave up 5 bases and V 5 bases, and 8 bases lay outside the gene matches. Looked up from germline, CDR1 is SGHRS and CDR2 is YFSETQ. This CDR3 is built from 15 residues.

V and J are TRBV7-9 and TRBJ2-1; possibly TRBD2 for D (5 bases). Between the trimmed V and J ends, which lost 3 bases and 8 bases, there was a span of 11 bases. The germline V gene encodes CDR1 SEHNR and CDR2 FQNEAQ (reference sequence). The CDR3 has 13 amino acids. CDR3 in amino acids: CASSFVGVDEQFF. CDR3 sequence (DNA): TGTGCCAGCAGCTTTGTCGGGGTCGATGAGCAGTTCTTC.

This clone was counted a few times. The chain joins TRBV7-2 to TRBJ2-5; D is unclear. There are 15 residues in the CDR3. The V gene's germline CDR1 is SGHTA and CDR2 FQGNSA. Deletions cut 1 base from V and 2 bases from J, with 11 bases between. The CDR3 spells CASSLVLARQETQYF. The CDR3 nucleotides are TGTGCCAGCAGCTTAGTGCTTGCGAGACAAGAGACCCAGTACTTC.

This clone was observed a handful of times. The V call is TRBV28, the J call TRBJ1-1; TRBD1 matches 10 bases. With 3 bases clipped from V and 4 bases from J, the junction kept 5 bases outside the gene matches. This CDR3 has 15 amino acids. Germline loops: CDR1 MDHEN, CDR2 SYDVKM. The CDR3 region is CASSFFRTGGTEAFF. The DNA for the CDR3 is TGTGCCAGCAGTTTCTTCAGGACAGGGGGCACTGAAGCTTTCTTT.

The V and J genes are TRBV4-3 and TRBJ2-3, with 7 bases matching TRBD2. In germline, CDR1 is LGHNA, CDR2 YSLEER. With V trimmed by 4 bases and J by 9 bases, 10 bases remained unmatched. This CDR3 comprises 14 residues. The CDR3 region is CASSPRMGRETQYF. CDR3 bases: TGCGCCAGCAGCCCCCGTATGGGGAGGGAGACGCAGTATTTT.